This passage covers 13 T cell receptor beta chains from one sample sequenced in a study of shared clonotypes between healthy human individuals. Some clones are missing from TCRdb's copy, which holds only in-frame ones; the method was immunoSEQ multiplex PCR. The data contain under 2.5 million clones, roughly 90% of them singletons. The source material was naive CD4+ T cells from PBMCs. Subset denoted: CD45RA+ positively selected. The receptors come from a man younger than 35 in good health. Some clones in this sample may be carry-over from other donors' samples.

The chain carries TRBV29-1 and TRBJ2-3; either TRBD1 or TRBD2 may fit D (6 bases each). Trimming removed 7 bases at V and 4 bases at J, with 9 bases between. The germline CDR1 and CDR2 sequences are SQVTM and ANQGSEA. The CDR3 has 11 amino acids. DNA of the CDR3: TGCAGCGCGGAGGGGGCAGATACGCAGTATTTT. Translation gives CSAEGADTQYF.

The count of this clone is one. The chain is built from TRBV19 and TRBJ1-1, with no clear D. The V and J ends lost 2 bases and 7 bases respectively, with 17 bases between them. Germline CDR1 and CDR2: LNHDA and SQIVND (reference sequence). The CDR3 covers 15 residues. The CDR3 is CASSIIVGNKNEAFF. CDR3 coding DNA: TGTGCCAGTAGTATAATTGTTGGCAATAAAAATGAAGCTTTCTTT.

The rearrangement links TRBV25-1 to TRBJ2-5; 9 bases match TRBD1. The CDR3 covers 15 residues. Germline V gives CDR1 MGHDK, CDR2 SYGVNS. V lost 3 bases, J lost 5 bases, and 7 bases stayed unmatched. CDR3 coding DNA: TGTGCCAGCAGTGAGCCCCGGACAGGGGTCGAGACCCAGTACTTC. Its protein product is CASSEPRTGVETQYF.

This clone was seen only once. This rearrangement joins TRBV5-8 to TRBJ2-5, with TRBD2 matching 9 bases. The junction had 11 bases not matched to a gene; V was cut back by 0 bases and J by 5 bases. Germline CDR1 SGHTS, CDR2 YDEGEE. This CDR3 has 17 residues. CDR3: CASSLGRRTSGRETQYF. The CDR3 DNA is TGTGCCAGCAGCTTGGGCCGGAGAACTAGCGGGCGGGAGACCCAGTACTTC. Full variable domain (outside the CDR3, taken from reference TRBV5-8 and TRBJ2-5): EAGVTQSPTHLIKTRGQQATLRCSPISGHTSVYWYQQALGLGLQFLLWYDEGEERNRGNFPPRFSGRQFPNYSSELNVNALELEDSALYLCASSLGRRTSGRETQYFGPGTRLLVL.

This chain joins TRBV27 and TRBJ2-3; tentatively, D is TRBD1 (5 bases). Trimming pared 6 bases from V and 4 bases from J, leaving 14 bases between. The germline gives CDR1 MNHEY, CDR2 SMNVEV (reference sequence). The CDR3 runs to 14 residues. The CDR3 protein is CASSRRQKSDTQYF. The DNA of the CDR3 is TGTGCCAGCAGCCGGCGACAGAAGTCAGATACGCAGTATTTT.

V is TRBV6-1 and J is TRBJ2-1, with 7 positions matching TRBD2. With 5 bases clipped from V and 4 bases from J, the junction kept 8 bases outside the gene matches. CDR1 and CDR2 (germline): MNHNS, SASEGT. The CDR3 is 15 amino acids. The CDR3 nucleotides are TGTGCCAGCAGTACTGCGGGAGCGGTATACAATGAGCAGTTCTTC. Its translation: CASSTAGAVYNEQFF.

This clone has just one count. This sample includes further DNA sequences coding for the same CDR3. The chain carries TRBV9 and TRBJ2-2; the match to TRBD1 covers 8 bases. The CDR3 contains 15 residues. Germline CDR1 is SGDLS and CDR2 is YYNGEE. With 3 bases clipped from V and 2 bases from J, the junction kept 3 bases outside the gene matches. CDR3 sequence (DNA): TGTGCCAGCAGCGCCGGGACAGGTAACACCGGGGAGCTGTTTTTT. Protein sequence: CASSAGTGNTGELFF.

The J gene is TRBJ2-7, the V gene TRBV6-5; 9 nucleotides line up with TRBD1. V shed 4 bases and J 2 bases; nucleotides not matched to a gene: 6. Germline lookup yields CDR1 MNHEY and CDR2 SVGAGI. CDR3 length: 15 residues. The CDR3 DNA reads as TGTGCCAGCAGTTCCGGGACAGGGCGGCCCTACGAGCAGTACTTC. Protein product: CASSSGTGRPYEQYF.

In its sample, this clone was seen a few times. This rearrangement joins TRBV7-9 to TRBJ2-1; the D gene is possibly TRBD2 (6 bases). Germline V gene lookup returns CDR1 SEHNR and CDR2 FQNEAQ (reference sequence). This CDR3 comprises 16 residues. The germline V and J ends were trimmed by 5 bases and 7 bases, with 21 bases remaining between them. The CDR3 loop reads CASSLRGRERENEQFF. As DNA, the CDR3 is TGTGCCAGCAGCCTACGGGGACGGGAGAGGGAGAATGAGCAGTTCTTC.

The chain uses TRBV27 and TRBJ2-3, with 9 bases that match TRBD2. The CDR3 loop spans 15 amino acids. The germline V gene encodes CDR1 MNHEY and CDR2 SMNVEV (reference sequence). The V segment lost 2 bases and the J segment 0 bases; nucleotides outside the gene matches: 0. CDR3 in amino acids: CASSLLAGSTDTQYF. CDR3 sequence (DNA): TGTGCCAGCAGTTTACTAGCGGGAAGCACAGATACGCAGTATTTT.

The chain uses TRBV7-3 and TRBJ1-1; D uncertain. CDR3 size: 14 residues. V was shortened by 1 base and J by 1 base, with 7 bases between the two germline ends. Germline loops: CDR1 SGHTA, CDR2 FQGTGA. The CDR3 nucleotides are TGTGCCAGCAGCTTAAGATTTGGGAACACTGAAGCTTTCTTT. It is translated as CASSLRFGNTEAFF. The full variable domain, rest sourced from reference TRBV7-3 and TRBJ1-1, is GAGVSQTPSNKVTEKGKYVELRCDPISGHTALYWYRQSLGQGPEFLIYFQGTGAADDSGLPNDRFFAVRPEGSVSTLKIQRTERGDSAVYLCASSLRFGNTEAFFGQGTRLTVV.

This clone appeared once. The chain is built from TRBV28 and TRBJ1-1, with a weak D call TRBD1 (6 bases). V lost 5 bases and J lost 0, with 19 bases in between. This CDR3 spans 17 amino acids. In germline, CDR1 is MDHEN, CDR2 SYDVKM. The CDR3 coding sequence is TGTGCCAGCAGTCGGGTAGAGGGGGTGGCCCTGAACACTGAAGCTTTCTTT. Translated, it gives CASSRVEGVALNTEAFF.

The V call is TRBV30, the J call TRBJ2-7; 9 positions match TRBD2. CDR3 length equals 12 residues. The V segment lost 5 bases and the J segment 5 bases; nucleotides outside the gene matches: 4. Germline V CDR1 and CDR2: GTSNPN, SVGIG (reference sequence). The CDR3 nucleotides are TGTGCCTGGGGGGGACTAGCAGACGAGCAGTACTTC. Protein sequence: CAWGGLADEQYF.